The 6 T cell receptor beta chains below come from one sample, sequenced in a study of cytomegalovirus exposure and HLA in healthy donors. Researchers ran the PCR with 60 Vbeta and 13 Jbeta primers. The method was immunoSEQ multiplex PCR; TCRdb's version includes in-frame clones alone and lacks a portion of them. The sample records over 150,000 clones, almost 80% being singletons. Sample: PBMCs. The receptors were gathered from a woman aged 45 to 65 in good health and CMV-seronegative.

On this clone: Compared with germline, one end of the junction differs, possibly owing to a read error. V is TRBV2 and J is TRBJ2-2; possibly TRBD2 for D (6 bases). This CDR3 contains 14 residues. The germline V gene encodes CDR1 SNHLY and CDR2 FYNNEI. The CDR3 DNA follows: TGTGCCAGCAGGGAAGGGACTTACACCGGGGAGCTGTTTTTT. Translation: CASREGTYTGELFF.

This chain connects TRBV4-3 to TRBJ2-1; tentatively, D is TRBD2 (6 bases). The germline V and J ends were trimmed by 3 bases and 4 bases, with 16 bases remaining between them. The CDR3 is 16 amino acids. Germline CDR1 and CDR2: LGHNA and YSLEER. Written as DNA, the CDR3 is TGCGCCAGCAGCCAGGGATGGGACGGGAGTTACAATGAGCAGTTCTTC. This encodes CASSQGWDGSYNEQFF.

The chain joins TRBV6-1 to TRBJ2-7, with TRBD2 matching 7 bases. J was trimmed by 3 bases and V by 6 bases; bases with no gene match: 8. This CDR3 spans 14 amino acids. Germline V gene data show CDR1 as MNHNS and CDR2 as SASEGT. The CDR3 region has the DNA TGTGCCAGCAGGGGCGGGGGACGACTCTACGAGCAGTACTTC. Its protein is CASRGGGRLYEQYF.

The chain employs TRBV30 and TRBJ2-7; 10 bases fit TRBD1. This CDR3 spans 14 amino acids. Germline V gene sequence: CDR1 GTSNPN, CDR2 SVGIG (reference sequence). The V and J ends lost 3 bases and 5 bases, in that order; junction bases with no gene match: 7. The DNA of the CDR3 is TGTGCCTGGAGAGGTGGGACAGGGGACGACGAGCAGTACTTC. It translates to CAWRGGTGDDEQYF.

The chain's CDR3 is CASSEREGTDTQYF. CDR3 bases: TGTGCCAGCAGCGAGCGGGAGGGGACAGATACGCAGTATTTT. The V gene is TRBV9, the J gene TRBJ2-3, with TRBD2 matching 10 bases. J gave up 3 bases and V 3 bases, and 1 base lay outside the gene matches. Germline CDR1 reads SGDLS; CDR2 reads YYNGEE. The CDR3 is made up of 14 amino acids.

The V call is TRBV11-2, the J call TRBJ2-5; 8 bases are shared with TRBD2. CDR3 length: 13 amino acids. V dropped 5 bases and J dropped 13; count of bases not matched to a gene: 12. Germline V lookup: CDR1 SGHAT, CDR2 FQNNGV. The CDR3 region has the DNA TGTGCCAGCAGCCCACCTCGGACTAGCTCGCGGTACTTC. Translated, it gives CASSPPRTSSRYF.